This T cell receptor beta chain is from a study of blood T cell repertoires in COVID-19. The V end was cut by 6 bases, the J end by 15 bases, with 17 bases between. CDR1 is KGHDR, CDR2 SFDVKD, per germline. CDR3 length: 12 residues. The table came from immunoSEQ multiplex PCR; TCRdb's copy has only in-frame clones and leaves some out. Among approximately 260,000 clones, 75% to 90% were seen once, and the ten largest hold more than 9.5%. The genes are TRBV24-1 and TRBJ2-1; weak D call: TRBD2 (6 bases). The origin of this receptor is a woman in her 70s with acute or convalescent COVID-19. What was sequenced was peripheral blood. CDR3 bases: TGTGCCACCAGTCCCGGGGGACCTAGGCTGTTCTTC. Translated: CATSPGGPRLFF.